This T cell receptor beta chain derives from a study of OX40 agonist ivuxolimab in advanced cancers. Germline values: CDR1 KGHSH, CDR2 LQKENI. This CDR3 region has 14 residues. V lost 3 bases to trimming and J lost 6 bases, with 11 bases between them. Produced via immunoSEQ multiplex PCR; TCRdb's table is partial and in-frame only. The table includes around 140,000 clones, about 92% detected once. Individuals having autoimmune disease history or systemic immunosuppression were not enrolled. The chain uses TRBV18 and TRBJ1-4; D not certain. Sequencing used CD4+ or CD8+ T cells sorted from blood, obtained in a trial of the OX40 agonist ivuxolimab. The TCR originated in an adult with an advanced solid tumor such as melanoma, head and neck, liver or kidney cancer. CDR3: CASSPRDGDEKLFF. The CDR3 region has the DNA TGTGCCAGCTCACCCCGGGATGGGGATGAAAAACTGTTTTTT.